The present T cell receptor beta chain was sequenced within a study of control samples from healthy donors and cancer patients (TCRdb year 2020). Measured from the cysteine to the phenylalanine, the CDR3 is 14 residues long. The entry retains the CDR3 DNA only, 42 bases that are in frame from base 1. CDR1 and CDR2, looked up from the germline V gene, are KGHDR and SFDVKD. Between the V and J ends, shortened by 0 bases and 5 bases respectively, the junction contains 9 bases. About this clone itself: Its antigen remains undetermined. Base-call qualities are not available, and no considerably larger clone is one nucleotide away.

Library generation was performed with the immunoSEQ multiplex PCR assay. Held by TCRdb, this immuneACCESS table contains in-frame sequences only and omits some clones. Under half of the omission traces to an unresolved V gene where checked; the cause of the rest is unknown. The table for this sample lists 400,000 to 500,000 clones; 90% of them were counted only once. The ten most abundant clones make up more than 6% of the sample. This receptor was obtained from a man aged 40-49 years with head and neck cancer. Source material: PBMCs. The sequence links TRBV24-1 to TRBJ1-2; no D gene is confidently identified. The nucleotide sequence reads as follows: TGTGCCACCAGTGATTTGGAGACACCATATGGCTACACCTTC. This codes for CATSDLETPYGYTF.